This TCR beta chain was retrieved from a study of cytomegalovirus exposure and HLA in healthy donors (dated by TCRdb to about 2017). The study in broad terms: According to a later analysis, one platform produced both the approximately 110 validation repertoires and the 620 or so repertoires of the first cohort. A separate validation cohort of approximately 120 different subjects was used in addition to the roughly 700-subject first cohort. The study combined high-throughput TCR immunosequencing, statistical association of individual TCRs with disease status, and machine learning to predict cytomegalovirus infection status. The aim of the study was to test whether cataloging public T cell receptors could identify signatures of past pathogen exposure.

Notes on this clone: Its antigen is still unknown. One base away there is no much larger clone; base qualities are not given.

The library relied on the immunoSEQ multiplex PCR assay. For the original study's pipeline: A statistical classification framework was built to diagnose cytomegalovirus status from the catalog of TCR beta chain sequences. TCRdb limited this immuneACCESS table to in-frame rearrangements with V and J called. A share of clones is missing; checked studies link under half to unresolved V genes, and the rest is unexplained. Clone size and V and J calls were adopted from that table, with D and trimming inferred from the DNA. The sample data list around 86,000 clones, and 90% to 95% of these were observed just once. The biggest ten clones account for around 1.1% of the sample. Via the germline V gene (reference sequence), CDR1 is LNHDA and CDR2 SQIVND. Trimming takes 6 bases off V and 4 bases off J; junction bases not matched to a gene: 6. The CDR3 sequence holds 14 residues, the cysteine and phenylalanine included. The entry retains the CDR3 DNA only, 42 bases that are in frame from base 1.

Points the paper makes about the study in general: Three of the identified cytomegalovirus-associated TCR beta chains were confirmed in vitro to be specific for cytomegalovirus antigens. The authors suggested that the approach could potentially be extended to other disease states and immunological phenotypes. Most TCR sequences were seen in very few donors, while some public TCRs were found in many individuals. The study gave a list of 150 to 200 TCR beta chains associated with cytomegalovirus. The classifier was reported to diagnose cytomegalovirus status with high specificity and sensitivity in both the original and validation cohorts. Of the cluster scores, about 94% were above 0 in a later analysis, which found that TCRs clustered in the first cohort also tended to co-occur in the 120 or so validation repertoires. A later analysis had no HLA typing for the validation cohort, so co-occurrence there was scored across all 130 or so repertoires.

Donors formed part of the validation cohort, which comprised 95 to 150 subjects and was distinct from the first cohort of fewer than 750 subjects. The receptor chain draws on TRBV19 and TRBJ1-1; 9 bases in between match TRBD1. The receptor was isolated from a woman under 40 in good health and CMV-seropositive. What was sequenced was PBMCs. The CDR3: CASRSRDRVTEAFF. DNA sequence: TGTGCCAGTAGATCCCGGGACAGGGTCACTGAAGCTTTCTTT.